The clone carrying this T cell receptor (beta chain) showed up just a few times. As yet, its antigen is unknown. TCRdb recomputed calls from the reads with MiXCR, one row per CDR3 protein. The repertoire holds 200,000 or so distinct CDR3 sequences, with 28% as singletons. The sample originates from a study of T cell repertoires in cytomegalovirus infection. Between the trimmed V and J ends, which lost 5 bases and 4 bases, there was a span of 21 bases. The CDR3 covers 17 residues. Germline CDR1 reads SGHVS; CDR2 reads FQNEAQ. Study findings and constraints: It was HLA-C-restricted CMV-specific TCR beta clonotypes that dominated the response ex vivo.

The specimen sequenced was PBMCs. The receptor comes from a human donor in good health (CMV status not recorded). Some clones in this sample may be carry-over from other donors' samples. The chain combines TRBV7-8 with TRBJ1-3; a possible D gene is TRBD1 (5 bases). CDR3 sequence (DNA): TGTGCCAGCAGCATCCTCTTTTCAGGGATCTCCGGAAACACCATATATTTT. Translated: CASSILFSGISGNTIYF.